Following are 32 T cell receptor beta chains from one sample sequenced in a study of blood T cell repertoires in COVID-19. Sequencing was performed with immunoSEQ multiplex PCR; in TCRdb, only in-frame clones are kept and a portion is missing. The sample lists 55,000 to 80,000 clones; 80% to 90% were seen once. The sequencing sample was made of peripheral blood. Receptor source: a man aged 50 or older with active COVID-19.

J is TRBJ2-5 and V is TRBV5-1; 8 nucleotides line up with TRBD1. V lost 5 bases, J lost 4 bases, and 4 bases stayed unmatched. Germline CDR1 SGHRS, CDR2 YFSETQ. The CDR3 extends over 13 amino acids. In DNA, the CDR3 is TGCGCCAGCAGTCGCGACAGGGGAGAGACCCAGTACTTC. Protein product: CASSRDRGETQYF. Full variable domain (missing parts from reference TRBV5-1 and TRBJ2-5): KAGVTQTPRYLIKTRGQQVTLSCSPISGHRSVSWYQQTPGQGLQFLFEYFSETQRNKGNFPGRFSGRQFSNSRSEMNVSTLELGDSALYLCASSRDRGETQYFGPGTRLLVL.

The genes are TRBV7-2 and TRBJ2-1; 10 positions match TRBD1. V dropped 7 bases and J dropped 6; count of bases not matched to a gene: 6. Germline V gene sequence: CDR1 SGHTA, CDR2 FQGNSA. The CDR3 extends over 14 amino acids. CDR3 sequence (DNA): TGTGCCAGCACCCGAAGGACAGGGGGCAATGAGCAGTTCTTC. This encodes CASTRRTGGNEQFF.

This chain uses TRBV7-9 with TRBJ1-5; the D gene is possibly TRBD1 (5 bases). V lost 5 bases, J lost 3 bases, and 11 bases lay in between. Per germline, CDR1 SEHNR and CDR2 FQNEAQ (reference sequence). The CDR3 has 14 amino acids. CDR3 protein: CASSPPGVNQPQHF. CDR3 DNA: TGTGCCAGCAGCCCCCCGGGGGTCAATCAGCCCCAGCATTTT. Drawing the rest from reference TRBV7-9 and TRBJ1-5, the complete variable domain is DTGVSQNPRHKITKRGQNVTFRCDPISEHNRLYWYRQTLGQGPEFLTYFQNEAQLEKSRLLSDRFSAERPKGSFSTLEIQRTEQGDSAMYLCASSPPGVNQPQHFGDGTRLSIL.

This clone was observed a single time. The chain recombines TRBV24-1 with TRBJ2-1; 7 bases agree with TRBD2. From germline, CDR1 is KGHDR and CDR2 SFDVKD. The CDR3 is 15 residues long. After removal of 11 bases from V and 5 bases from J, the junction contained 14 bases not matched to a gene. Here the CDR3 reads CAIDNQEGGDNEQFF. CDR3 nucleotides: TGTGCCATCGATAACCAAGAGGGAGGGGACAATGAGCAGTTCTTC.

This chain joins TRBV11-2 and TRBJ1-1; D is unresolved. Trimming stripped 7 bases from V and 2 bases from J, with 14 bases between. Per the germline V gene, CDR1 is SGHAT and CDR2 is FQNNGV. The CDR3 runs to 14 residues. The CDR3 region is CASNGLRVNTEAFF. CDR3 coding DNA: TGTGCCAGCAACGGACTGAGGGTCAACACTGAAGCTTTCTTT.

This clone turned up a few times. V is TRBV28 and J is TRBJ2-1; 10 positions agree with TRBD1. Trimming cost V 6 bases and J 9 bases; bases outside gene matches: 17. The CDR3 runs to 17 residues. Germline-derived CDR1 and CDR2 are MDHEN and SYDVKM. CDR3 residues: CASSRRLLGQGDGEQFF. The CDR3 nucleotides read TGTGCCAGCAGCCGGCGATTGTTAGGACAGGGGGATGGTGAGCAGTTCTTC.

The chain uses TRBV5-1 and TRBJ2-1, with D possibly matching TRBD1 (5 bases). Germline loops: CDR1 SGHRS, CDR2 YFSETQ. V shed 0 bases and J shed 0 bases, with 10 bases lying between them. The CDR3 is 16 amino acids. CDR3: CASSLEGRHSYNEQFF. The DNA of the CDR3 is TGCGCCAGCAGCTTGGAGGGGCGCCACTCCTACAATGAGCAGTTCTTC.

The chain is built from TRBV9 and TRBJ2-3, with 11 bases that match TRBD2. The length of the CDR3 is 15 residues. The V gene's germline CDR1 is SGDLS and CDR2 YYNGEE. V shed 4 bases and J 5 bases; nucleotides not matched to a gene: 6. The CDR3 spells CASSFSGGAEDTQYF. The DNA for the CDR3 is TGTGCCAGCAGCTTTAGCGGGGGGGCCGAAGATACGCAGTATTTT.

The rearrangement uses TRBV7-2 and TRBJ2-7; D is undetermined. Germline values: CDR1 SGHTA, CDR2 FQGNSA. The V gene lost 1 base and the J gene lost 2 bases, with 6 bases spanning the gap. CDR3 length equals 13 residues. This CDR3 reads CASSLDQAYEQYF. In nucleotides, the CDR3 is TGTGCCAGCAGCTTAGACCAGGCCTACGAGCAGTACTTC.

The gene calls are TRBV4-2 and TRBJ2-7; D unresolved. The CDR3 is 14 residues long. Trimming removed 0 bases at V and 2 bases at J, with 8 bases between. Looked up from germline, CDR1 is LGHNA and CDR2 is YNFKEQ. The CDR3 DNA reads TGTGCCAGCAGCCAAGAAACAGTTACCTACGAGCAGTACTTC. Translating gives CASSQETVTYEQYF.

The CDR3 DNA sequence: TGTGCCAGCAGCTTGGTTGTCTGGAAGACTAGCGGGAGGATGGATACGCAGTATTTT. Amino acids: CASSLVVWKTSGRMDTQYF. The V and J genes are TRBV5-5 and TRBJ2-3; TRBD2 aligns across 13 bases. This CDR3 has 19 residues. The trim removed 0 bases at V and 6 bases at J, leaving 13 bases unmatched. Germline V lookup: CDR1 SGHKS, CDR2 YYEKEE (reference sequence).

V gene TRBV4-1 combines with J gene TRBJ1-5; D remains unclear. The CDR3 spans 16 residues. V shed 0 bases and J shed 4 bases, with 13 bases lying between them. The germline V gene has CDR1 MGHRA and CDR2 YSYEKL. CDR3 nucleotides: TGCGCCAGCAGCCAAGATTCATCCAGAATTAATCAGCCCCAGCATTTT. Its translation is CASSQDSSRINQPQHF.

The CDR3 DNA sequence: TGTGCCAGCAGCGTAGGGGCCAGAGCAAGCGAGCAGTACTTC. Translation: CASSVGARASEQYF. V gene TRBV9 combines with J gene TRBJ2-7; D is undetermined. CDR1 and CDR2 from the germline V gene are SGDLS and YYNGEE. The CDR3 covers 14 residues. V was trimmed by 0 bases and J by 6 bases, leaving 13 bases between them.

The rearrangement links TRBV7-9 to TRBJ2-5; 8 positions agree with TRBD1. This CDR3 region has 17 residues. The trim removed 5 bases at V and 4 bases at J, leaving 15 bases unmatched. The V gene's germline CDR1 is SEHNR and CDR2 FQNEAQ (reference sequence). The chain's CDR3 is CASSPRMDREDRETQYF. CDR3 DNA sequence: TGTGCCAGCAGCCCGAGAATGGACAGGGAGGATAGAGAGACCCAGTACTTC.

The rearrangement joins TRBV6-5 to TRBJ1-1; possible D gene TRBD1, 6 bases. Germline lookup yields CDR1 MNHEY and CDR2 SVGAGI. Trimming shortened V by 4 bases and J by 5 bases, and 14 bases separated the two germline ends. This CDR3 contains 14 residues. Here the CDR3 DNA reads TGTGCCAGCAGTTTCCCAGGGAGGGGGACTGAAGCTTTCTTT. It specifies CASSFPGRGTEAFF.

The CDR3 DNA reads as TGTGCCAGCAGCCCGGGGGGAAATTCACCCCTCCACTTT. Translating gives CASSPGGNSPLHF. The chain carries TRBV7-2 and TRBJ1-6, with D possibly matching TRBD1 (5 bases). This CDR3 region has 13 residues. V dropped 5 bases and J dropped 7 bases, with 9 bases sitting between them. Germline assignment: CDR1 SGHTA and CDR2 FQGNSA.

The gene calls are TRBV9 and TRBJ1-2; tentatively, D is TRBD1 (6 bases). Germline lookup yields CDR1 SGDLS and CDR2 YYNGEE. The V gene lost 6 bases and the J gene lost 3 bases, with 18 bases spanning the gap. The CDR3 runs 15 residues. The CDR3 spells CASMLSWGRDYGYTF. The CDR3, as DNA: TGTGCCAGCATGCTTTCTTGGGGGCGCGACTATGGCTACACCTTC.

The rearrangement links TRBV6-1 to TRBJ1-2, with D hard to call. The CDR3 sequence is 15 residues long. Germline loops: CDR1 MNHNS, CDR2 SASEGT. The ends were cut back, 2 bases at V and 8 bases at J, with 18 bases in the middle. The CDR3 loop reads CASSELGGYGEGYTF. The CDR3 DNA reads TGTGCCAGCAGTGAACTAGGAGGGTATGGAGAAGGCTACACCTTC.

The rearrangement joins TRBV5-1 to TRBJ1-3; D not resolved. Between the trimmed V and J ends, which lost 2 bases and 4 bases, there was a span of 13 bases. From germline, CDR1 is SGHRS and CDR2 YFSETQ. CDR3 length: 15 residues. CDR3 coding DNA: TGCGCCAGCAGCTTATACCCGGGTAGGGGAAACACCATATATTTT. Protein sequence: CASSLYPGRGNTIYF.

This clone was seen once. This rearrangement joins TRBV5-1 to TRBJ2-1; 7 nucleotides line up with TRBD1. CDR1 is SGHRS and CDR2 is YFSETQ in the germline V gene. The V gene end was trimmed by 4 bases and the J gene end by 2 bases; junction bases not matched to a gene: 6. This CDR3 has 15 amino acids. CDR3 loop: CASSQGQKTYNEQFF. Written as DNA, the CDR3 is TGCGCCAGCAGCCAGGGACAGAAAACCTACAATGAGCAGTTCTTC.

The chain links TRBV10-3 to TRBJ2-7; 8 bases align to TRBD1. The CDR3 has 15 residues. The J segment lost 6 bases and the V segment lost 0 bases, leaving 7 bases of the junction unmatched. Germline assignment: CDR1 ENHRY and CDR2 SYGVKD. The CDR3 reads CAISESDRATSEQYF. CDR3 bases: TGTGCCATCAGTGAGTCGGACAGGGCGACTTCCGAGCAGTACTTC.

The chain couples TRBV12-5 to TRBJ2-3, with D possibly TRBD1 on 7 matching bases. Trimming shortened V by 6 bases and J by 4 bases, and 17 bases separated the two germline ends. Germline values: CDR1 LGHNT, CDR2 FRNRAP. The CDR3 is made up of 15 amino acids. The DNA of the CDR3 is TGTGCTAGTGGCCCCAGACAGGGAGGTTCAGATACGCAGTATTTT. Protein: CASGPRQGGSDTQYF.

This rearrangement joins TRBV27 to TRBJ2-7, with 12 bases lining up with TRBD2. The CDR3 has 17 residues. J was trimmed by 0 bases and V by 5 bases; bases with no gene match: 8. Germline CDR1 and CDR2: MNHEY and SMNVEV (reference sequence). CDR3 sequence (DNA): TGTGCCAGCAGTAAATCTAGCGGGGGGGCGGGCTCCTACGAGCAGTACTTC. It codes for CASSKSSGGAGSYEQYF.

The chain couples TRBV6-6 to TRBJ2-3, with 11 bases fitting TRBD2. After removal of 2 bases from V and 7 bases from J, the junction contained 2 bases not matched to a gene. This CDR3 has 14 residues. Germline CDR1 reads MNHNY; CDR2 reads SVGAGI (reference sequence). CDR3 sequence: CASSYGTSGNTQYF. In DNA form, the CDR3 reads TGTGCCAGCAGTTACGGGACTAGCGGTAATACGCAGTATTTT.

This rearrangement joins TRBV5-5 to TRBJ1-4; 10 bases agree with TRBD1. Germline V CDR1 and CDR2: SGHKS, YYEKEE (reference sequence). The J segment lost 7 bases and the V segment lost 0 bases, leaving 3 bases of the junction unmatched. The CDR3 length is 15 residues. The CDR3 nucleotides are TGTGCCAGCAGCTTGGGTGGGGACAGGGGTGAAAAACTGTTTTTT. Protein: CASSLGGDRGEKLFF. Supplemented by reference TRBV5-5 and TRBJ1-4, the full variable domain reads DAGVTQSPTHLIKTRGQQVTLRCSPISGHKSVSWYQQVLGQGPQFIFQYYEKEERGRGNFPDRFSARQFPNYSSELNVNALLLGDSALYLCASSLGGDRGEKLFFGSGTQLSVL.

The CDR3 nucleotides read TGTGCCAGCACCGGGACAGATAGCAATCAGCCCCAGCATTTT. Translating it yields CASTGTDSNQPQHF. The genes are TRBV2 and TRBJ1-5; TRBD1 matches at 7 bases. The germline CDR1 and CDR2 sequences are SNHLY and FYNNEI. V lost 7 bases and J lost 0; bases outside the gene matches: 3. The CDR3 has 14 residues.

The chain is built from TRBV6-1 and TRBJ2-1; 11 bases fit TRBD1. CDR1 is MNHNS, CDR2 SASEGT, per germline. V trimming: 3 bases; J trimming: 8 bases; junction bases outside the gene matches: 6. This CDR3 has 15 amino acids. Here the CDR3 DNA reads TGTGCCAGCAGTGATCGGGACAGGGGGAGGGATGAGCAGTTCTTC. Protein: CASSDRDRGRDEQFF.

In DNA, the CDR3 is TGTGCCAGCGTCTGGGGGGGCTCCTACAATGAGCAGTTCTTC. Translated, it gives CASVWGGSYNEQFF. This rearrangement joins TRBV2 to TRBJ2-1, with 7 bases that match TRBD2. Germline trimming cut 8 bases from V and 0 bases from J; bases unmatched to any gene: 4. The V gene's germline CDR1 is SNHLY and CDR2 FYNNEI. CDR3 length: 14 amino acids.

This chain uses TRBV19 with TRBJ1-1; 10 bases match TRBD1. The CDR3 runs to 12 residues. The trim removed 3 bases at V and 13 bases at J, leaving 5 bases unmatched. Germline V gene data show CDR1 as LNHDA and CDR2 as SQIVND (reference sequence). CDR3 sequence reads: CASSIDRGLGFF. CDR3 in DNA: TGTGCCAGTAGTATTGACAGGGGGCTCGGTTTCTTT.

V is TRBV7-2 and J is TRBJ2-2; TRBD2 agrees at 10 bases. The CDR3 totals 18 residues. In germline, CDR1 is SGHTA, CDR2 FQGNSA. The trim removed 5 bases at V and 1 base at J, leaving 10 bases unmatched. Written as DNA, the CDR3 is TGTGCCAGCAGCCGGTGGGGGACTAGCGTCATGAACACCGGGGAGCTGTTTTTT. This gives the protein CASSRWGTSVMNTGELFF.

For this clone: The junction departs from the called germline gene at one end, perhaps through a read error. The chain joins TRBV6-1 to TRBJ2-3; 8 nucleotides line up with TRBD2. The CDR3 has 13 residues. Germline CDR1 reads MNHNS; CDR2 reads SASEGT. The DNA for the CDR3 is TGTGCCAGCAGTGAAGCAAGGGAGACTAGCGCAGACTTT. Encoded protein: CASSEARETSADF.

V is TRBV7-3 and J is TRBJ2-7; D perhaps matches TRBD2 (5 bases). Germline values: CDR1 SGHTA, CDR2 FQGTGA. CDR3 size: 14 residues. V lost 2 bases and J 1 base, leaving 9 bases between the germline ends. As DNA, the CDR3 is TGTGCCAGCAGCTTAGACCCGGGGTCCTACGAGCAGTACTTC. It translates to CASSLDPGSYEQYF.